A selection of T cell receptor beta chains follows, all from one sample in a study of T cell clonotyping in hematopoietic cell transplantation. Some clones are missing from TCRdb's copy, which holds only in-frame ones; the method was immunoSEQ multiplex PCR. The sample shows roughly 80,000 clones, 95% to 97% of them seen only once. Source: peripheral blood mononuclear cells, taken before stem cell transplant. All receptors derive from a woman between 45 and 65 years old with acute myeloid leukemia. Some clones in this sample may be carry-over from other donors' samples. CDR3s include the opening cysteine and the closing phenylalanine or tryptophan. D genes are given only for firm matches. Expanded clones are given a class, and other clones once, few, many or no size at all.

NA,TRBV19,TRBJ2-3,TRBD2,CASSINGGAADTQYF,TGTGCCAGTAGTATAAACGGGGGGGCTGCAGATACGCAGTATTTT
NA,TRBV19,TRBJ2-4,TRBD2,CASSQGTSGSRTKNIQYF,TGTGCCAGTAGCCAGGGGACTAGCGGGAGTCGGACCAAAAACATTCAGTACTTC
NA,TRBV7-8,TRBJ2-3,TRBD2,CASSFGRVYTDTQYF,TGTGCCAGCAGCTTTGGGAGGGTATACACAGATACGCAGTATTTT
once,TRBV7-3,TRBJ2-3,TRBD2,CASSYSGGAALDTQYF,TGTGCCAGCAGCTATAGCGGGGGGGCCGCCTTAGATACGCAGTATTTT
NA,TRBV6-1,TRBJ2-2,NA,CASSGQLNTGELFF,TGTGCCAGCAGTGGACAGCTGAACACCGGGGAGCTGTTTTTT
NA,TRBV5-1,TRBJ2-7,TRBD1,CASWMDRGTEQYF,TGCGCCAGCTGGATGGACAGGGGGACCGAGCAGTACTTC
NA,TRBV30,TRBJ1-2,NA,CAWSVTANYGYTF,TGTGCCTGGAGTGTAACAGCTAACTATGGCTACACCTTC
NA,TRBV2,TRBJ2-7,TRBD1,CASKTGVVGEQYF,TGTGCCAGCAAAACAGGGGTCGTAGGTGAGCAGTACTTC
once,TRBV6-5,TRBJ1-1,NA,CASSYSFRNTEAFF,TGTGCCAGCAGTTACTCATTCCGCAACACTGAAGCTTTCTTT
NA,TRBV5-1,TRBJ1-5,NA,CASSLDGLGNQPQHF,TGCGCCAGCAGCTTGGACGGACTGGGGAATCAGCCCCAGCATTTT
NA,TRBV11-3,TRBJ1-1,TRBD1,CASSPGQGFTEAFF,TGTGCCAGCAGCCCTGGACAGGGGTTCACTGAAGCTTTCTTT
NA,TRBV4-1,TRBJ1-2,NA,CASSQEEGFYGYTF,TGCGCCAGCAGCCAAGAGGAGGGTTTCTATGGCTACACCTTC
NA,TRBV9,TRBJ1-1,NA,CASSARGLGTEAFF,TGTGCCAGCAGCGCTAGGGGCCTGGGCACTGAAGCTTTCTTT
NA,TRBV5-6,TRBJ2-7,NA,CASSLVRVGEQYF,TGTGCCAGCAGCTTGGTGCGGGTAGGGGAGCAGTACTTC
NA,TRBV25-1,TRBJ2-5,TRBD1,CASSEYIGDRAWETQYF,TGTGCCAGCAGTGAATATATCGGGGACAGGGCTTGGGAGACCCAGTACTTC
NA,TRBV6-5,TRBJ2-5,NA,CASSSQLGLQETQYF,TGTGCCAGCAGTTCTCAATTAGGGCTCCAAGAGACCCAGTACTTC
NA,TRBV18,TRBJ1-5,TRBD1,CASSPKPGQGGQPQHF,TGTGCCAGCTCACCAAAACCGGGACAGGGGGGACAGCCCCAGCATTTT
NA,TRBV6-5,TRBJ1-1,NA,CASSLWASLNTEAFF,TGTGCCAGCAGTCTCTGGGCGTCTTTGAACACTGAAGCTTTCTTT
NA,TRBV11-2,TRBJ1-1,NA,CASSMETVTEAFF,TGTGCCAGCAGCATGGAGACAGTCACTGAAGCTTTCTTT
NA,TRBV6-1,TRBJ1-2,NA,CASSVRGGGYTF,TGTGCCAGCAGTGTCCGGGGGGGTGGCTACACCTTC
NA,TRBV7-9,TRBJ1-1,TRBD1,CASSQSFPGTGSTEAFF,TGTGCCAGCAGCCAAAGTTTCCCGGGGACAGGGTCCACTGAAGCTTTCTTT
NA,TRBV7-9,TRBJ2-7,NA,CASSFLTGLGSYEQYF,TGTGCCAGCAGCTTTCTCACAGGGCTAGGGTCCTACGAGCAGTACTTC
NA,TRBV11-2,TRBJ2-7,TRBD2,CASSLLPGTTSYEQYF,TGTGCCAGCAGCTTACTCCCGGGGACTACCTCCTACGAGCAGTACTTC
NA,TRBV9,TRBJ1-3,NA,CASSPSGAPGNTIYF,TGTGCCAGCAGCCCCTCAGGGGCCCCTGGAAACACCATATATTTT
NA,TRBV2,TRBJ1-5,TRBD1,CASSKGQFQPQHF,TGTGCCAGCAGCAAGGGACAGTTTCAGCCCCAGCATTTT
NA,TRBV10-1,TRBJ2-1,NA,CASGEGPLGQFF,TGCGCCAGCGGGGAAGGACCGCTGGGGCAGTTCTTC
NA,TRBV19,TRBJ1-5,NA,CASSNQPNQPQHF,TGTGCCAGTAGTAATCAACCGAATCAGCCCCAGCATTTT
NA,TRBV5-1,TRBJ1-3,TRBD1,CASSPGQGSGNTIYF,TGCGCCAGCAGCCCCGGACAGGGCTCTGGAAACACCATATATTTT
NA,TRBV4-1,TRBJ2-7,NA,CASSQTTWDEQYF,TGCGCCAGCAGCCAGACCACCTGGGACGAGCAGTACTTC
NA,TRBV9,TRBJ2-4,TRBD2,CASSAGTSIVNIQYF,TGTGCCAGCAGCGCGGGGACTAGTATCGTAAACATTCAGTACTTC
NA,TRBV30,TRBJ1-1,NA,CAWSRVEAFF,TGTGCCTGGAGCAGGGTTGAAGCTTTCTTT
once,TRBV2,TRBJ1-5,TRBD1,CASRTGNQPQHF,TGTGCCAGCCGGACAGGGAATCAGCCCCAGCATTTT
NA,TRBV21-1,TRBJ1-5,NA,CASSPRFHSNQPQHF,TGTGCCAGCAGCCCCAGATTTCATAGCAATCAGCCCCAGCATTTT
NA,TRBV7-6,TRBJ2-5,NA,CASSLGQGTLGYQETQYF,TGTGCCAGCAGCTTAGGGCAGGGCACGTTGGGGTACCAAGAGACCCAGTACTTC
NA,TRBV9,TRBJ1-2,NA,CASSVGQVDGYTF,TGTGCCAGCAGCGTAGGACAGGTTGATGGCTACACCTTC
NA,TRBV15,TRBJ1-6,TRBD1,CATSGFKGQGNSPLHF,TGTGCCACCAGCGGGTTTAAGGGACAGGGTAATTCACCCCTCCACTTT
NA,TRBV19,TRBJ2-7,NA,CASASGHEQYF,TGTGCCTCGGCCTCGGGTCACGAGCAGTACTTC
NA,TRBV19,TRBJ1-1,NA,CATDPGDWNTEAFF,TGTGCCACCGACCCGGGTGATTGGAACACTGAAGCTTTCTTT
NA,TRBV5-1,TRBJ2-5,NA,CASSLELQETQYF,TGCGCCAGCAGCTTGGAACTGCAAGAGACCCAGTACTTC
NA,TRBV30,TRBJ2-1,NA,CAWKTQRAELYNEQFF,TGTGCCTGGAAAACCCAGCGGGCGGAGTTGTACAATGAGCAGTTCTTC
NA,TRBV6-4,TRBJ2-3,TRBD2,CASSDLGLAETDTQYF,TGTGCCAGCAGTGACTTAGGACTAGCGGAGACAGATACGCAGTATTTT
few,TRBV2,TRBJ1-5,NA,CASSRRGSGGDQPQHF,TGTGCCAGCAGTAGAAGAGGATCGGGGGGAGATCAGCCCCAGCATTTT
NA,TRBV5-1,TRBJ1-2,NA,CASSLYWGSNYGYTF,TGCGCCAGCAGCTTGTATTGGGGGTCTAACTATGGCTACACCTTC
NA,TRBV18,TRBJ1-5,NA,CASSPQGLQPQHF,TGTGCCAGCTCACCACAGGGCCTTCAGCCCCAGCATTTT
NA,TRBV19,TRBJ1-1,NA,CASSIGRNTEAFF,TGTGCCAGTAGTATTGGCCGGAACACTGAAGCTTTCTTT
NA,TRBV21-1,TRBJ1-2,NA,CASSLRTTSNYGYTF,TGTGCCAGCAGCCTCCGGACAACCTCTAACTATGGCTACACCTTC
NA,TRBV16,TRBJ2-5,NA,CASSPRTAQETQYF,TGTGCCAGCAGCCCCCGGACAGCTCAAGAGACCCAGTACTTC
NA,TRBV11-2,TRBJ2-3,TRBD2,CASSFRIAGGGTDTQYF,TGTGCCAGCAGCTTTAGGATAGCGGGGGGAGGCACAGATACGCAGTATTTT
NA,TRBV19,TRBJ1-1,NA,CASSTLGGNTEAFF,TGTGCCAGTAGTACCCTGGGTGGAAACACTGAAGCTTTCTTT